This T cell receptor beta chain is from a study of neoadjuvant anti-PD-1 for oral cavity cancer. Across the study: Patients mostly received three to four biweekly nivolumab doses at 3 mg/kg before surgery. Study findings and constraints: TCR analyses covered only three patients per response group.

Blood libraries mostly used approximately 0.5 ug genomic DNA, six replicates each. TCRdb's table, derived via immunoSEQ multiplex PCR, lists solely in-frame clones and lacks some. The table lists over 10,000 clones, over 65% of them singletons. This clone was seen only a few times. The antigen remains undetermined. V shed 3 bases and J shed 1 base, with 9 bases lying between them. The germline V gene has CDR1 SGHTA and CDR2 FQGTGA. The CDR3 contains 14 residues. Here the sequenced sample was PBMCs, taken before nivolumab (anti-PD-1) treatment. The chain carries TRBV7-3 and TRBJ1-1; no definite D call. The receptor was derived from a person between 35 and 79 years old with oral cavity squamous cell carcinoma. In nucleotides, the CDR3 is TGTGCCAGCAGCTTGGGAACGGGGAACACTGAAGCTTTCTTT. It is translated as CASSLGTGNTEAFF.